The rows below give T cell receptor beta chains drawn from one sample of a study of pediatric ulcerative colitis. This table comes from immunoSEQ multiplex PCR, and its TCRdb copy is limited to in-frame clones, with some not included. The sample records about 16,000 clones, over 70% being singletons. Sequencing input: gut tissue. These receptors were obtained from a boy between 10 and 17 years old who was a control in a study of pediatric ulcerative colitis. Each CDR3 is given with its conserved first and last residue. The D gene is left open where the match is weak. Size is stated for part of the rows, as once, few or many counts, or as a class when the clone is expanded.

j_call clone_size v_call d_call cdr3_length cdr3_aa cdr3_nt
TRBJ2-7 - TRBV5-4 TRBD2 15 CASTPDLAVSYEQYF TGTGCCAGCACCCCGGATCTAGCGGTCTCCTACGAGCAGTACTTC
TRBJ1-2 once TRBV9 - 13 CASSQGPGDGYTF TGTGCCAGCAGCCAAGGGCCGGGCGATGGCTACACCTTC
TRBJ1-3 few TRBV6-5 - 11 CASSYGLTIYF TGTGCCAGCAGTTACGGGCTCACCATATATTTT
TRBJ2-7 - TRBV5-4 - 14 CASSSRSGSYEQYF TGTGCCAGCAGCTCTCGATCCGGGAGCTACGAGCAGTACTTC
TRBJ1-3 - TRBV30 - 13 CAWSQGSGNTIYF TGTGCCTGGAGTCAGGGCTCTGGAAACACCATATATTTT
TRBJ2-5 - TRBV9 - 14 CASSVVGGGETQYF TGTGCCAGCAGCGTAGTTGGGGGAGGTGAGACCCAGTACTTC
TRBJ2-3 few TRBV7-3 - 13 CASSLLFSDTQYF TGTGCCAGCAGCTTATTGTTTAGTGATACGCAGTATTTT
TRBJ1-5 large TRBV7-8 TRBD1 15 CASSTGDSYNQPQHF TGTGCCAGCAGCACGGGGGACAGTTACAATCAGCCCCAGCATTTT
TRBJ1-1 - TRBV11-2 TRBD1 17 CASSLGHTGQVSTEAFF TGTGCCAGCAGCTTAGGCCACACTGGACAGGTTAGCACTGAAGCTTTCTTT
TRBJ1-2 - TRBV28 - 16 CASSPGFGNTNYGYTF TGTGCCAGCAGTCCCGGATTCGGGAACACTAACTATGGCTACACCTTC
TRBJ2-1 - TRBV7-2 - 15 CASSLGPLGAHEQFF TGTGCCAGCAGCTTAGGACCTCTGGGCGCCCACGAGCAGTTCTTC
TRBJ2-1 - TRBV18 TRBD2 16 CASSRTSGSTYNEQFF TGTGCCAGCTCACGGACTAGCGGATCTACCTACAATGAGCAGTTCTTC
TRBJ2-5 - TRBV11-2 - 13 CASRPLEGETQYF TGTGCCAGCAGACCCCTGGAGGGGGAGACCCAGTACTTC
TRBJ2-2 once TRBV7-2 - 15 CASSEGTWDTGELFF TGTGCCAGCAGCGAAGGGACATGGGACACCGGGGAGCTGTTTTTT
TRBJ1-3 few TRBV18 - 16 CASSPPWGLAGNTIYF TGTGCCAGCTCACCACCGTGGGGCTTAGCTGGAAACACCATATATTTT
TRBJ2-7 once TRBV7-9 - 11 CASRDNAEQYF TGTGCCAGCAGGGATAACGCCGAGCAGTACTTC
TRBJ2-7 - TRBV27 - 14 CASSLGGTSYEQYF TGTGCCAGCAGTTTGGGGGGAACCTCCTACGAGCAGTACTTC
TRBJ2-3 - TRBV15 - 15 CATSSGTVSTDTQYF TGTGCCACCAGCAGCGGAACAGTTAGCACAGATACGCAGTATTTT
TRBJ1-5 - TRBV7-3 - 16 CASSSSKAYWNQPQHF TGTGCCAGCAGCTCCTCCAAGGCCTACTGGAATCAGCCCCAGCATTTT
TRBJ2-1 - TRBV6-4 TRBD2 15 CASSDRGGSYNEQFF TGTGCCAGCAGTGACCGGGGGGGCTCCTACAATGAGCAGTTCTTC
TRBJ1-6 few TRBV2 - 13 CASIADPNSPLHF TGTGCCAGCATTGCAGATCCTAATTCACCCCTCCACTTT
TRBJ2-4 - TRBV6-1 TRBD1 12 CASSETGTAQYF TGTGCCAGCAGTGAAACGGGGACAGCTCAGTACTTC
TRBJ2-1 once TRBV14 - 15 CASSHRWGLVNEQFF TGTGCCAGCAGCCATCGTTGGGGACTCGTCAATGAGCAGTTCTTC
TRBJ1-2 - TRBV4-1 - 13 CASSQRNNYGYTF TGCGCCAGCAGCCAACGAAATAACTATGGCTACACCTTC
TRBJ1-1 - TRBV19 - 14 CASSRTLVGAEAFF TGTGCCAGTAGTAGAACCCTGGTCGGCGCTGAAGCTTTCTTT
TRBJ2-5 - TRBV7-6 - 13 CASSLDRVETQYF TGTGCCAGCAGCTTAGACAGGGTCGAGACCCAGTACTTC
TRBJ2-7 - TRBV9 TRBD2 15 CASSVGTSGRAEQYF TGTGCCAGCAGCGTAGGGACTAGCGGGAGGGCCGAGCAGTACTTC
TRBJ2-1 - TRBV4-2 - 17 CASSQEVNLAGYNEQFF TGTGCCAGCAGCCAAGAAGTAAATTTGGCGGGCTACAATGAGCAGTTCTTC
TRBJ2-7 few TRBV5-8 - 14 CASSLAPRGYEQYF TGTGCCAGCAGCTTGGCGCCCAGAGGCTACGAGCAGTACTTC
TRBJ1-5 - TRBV21-1 - 14 CASSKGVGNQPQHF TGTGCCAGCAGCAAGGGGGTGGGGAATCAGCCCCAGCATTTT
TRBJ2-7 - TRBV6-5 TRBD2 15 CASSMTSGSTYEQYF TGTGCCAGCAGCATGACTAGCGGGAGTACCTACGAGCAGTACTTC
TRBJ2-1 - TRBV9 - 14 CASSASSEGGFQFF TGTGCCAGCAGCGCGTCGAGCGAAGGGGGGTTTCAGTTCTTC
TRBJ1-5 - TRBV2 TRBD1 15 CASSQDRDWHQPQHF TGTGCCAGCAGTCAGGACAGGGATTGGCATCAGCCCCAGCATTTT
TRBJ1-1 - TRBV6-5 TRBD1 15 CASSYSQGGGTEAFF TGTGCCAGCAGTTACTCTCAGGGGGGCGGTACTGAAGCTTTCTTT
TRBJ2-3 - TRBV4-1 - 15 CASSQGAGGTDTQYF TGCGCCAGCAGTCAGGGGGCGGGGGGCACAGATACGCAGTATTTT
TRBJ2-3 - TRBV9 - 14 CASGKAGTTDTQYF TGTGCCAGCGGGAAAGCGGGCACCACAGATACGCAGTATTTT
TRBJ1-1 - TRBV2 - 14 CASTPLRVGTEAFF TGTGCCAGCACCCCATTGAGGGTGGGCACTGAAGCTTTCTTT
TRBJ2-7 - TRBV27 TRBD2 12 CASSRPREGQYF TGTGCCAGCAGCCGACCGAGGGAGGGGCAGTACTTC
TRBJ2-1 - TRBV4-1 TRBD1 21 CASSQGLWQGAISTSYNEQFF TGCGCCAGCAGCCAAGGTTTATGGCAGGGGGCTATTTCAACATCTTACAATGAGCAGTTCTTC
TRBJ1-5 - TRBV6-5 - 15 CASSYPRDTYQPQHF TGTGCCAGCAGTTACCCCCGGGACACCTATCAGCCCCAGCATTTT
TRBJ1-5 - TRBV7-8 TRBD1 15 CASSLEGQGAQPQHF TGTGCCAGCAGCTTAGAGGGACAGGGTGCCCAGCCCCAGCATTTT
TRBJ2-5 once TRBV15 - 13 CATSRAPRETQYF TGTGCCACCAGCAGGGCTCCAAGGGAGACCCAGTACTTC
TRBJ2-7 - TRBV21-1 - 15 CASSKNWDRGDEQYF TGTGCCAGCAGCAAAAACTGGGACAGGGGCGACGAGCAGTACTTC
TRBJ1-2 - TRBV9 - 15 CASSVVSPDNYGYTF TGTGCCAGCAGCGTAGTATCTCCAGATAACTATGGCTACACCTTC
TRBJ2-1 - TRBV9 TRBD2 18 CASSAPLSGGPSYNEQFF TGTGCCAGCAGCGCTCCCCTTAGCGGGGGACCATCCTACAATGAGCAGTTCTTC
TRBJ1-6 - TRBV5-1 - 16 CASSLDPGLINSPLHF TGCGCCAGCAGCTTGGATCCGGGACTGATTAATTCACCCCTCCACTTT
TRBJ2-3 - TRBV7-7 TRBD2 16 CASSRGLAGSTDTQYF TGTGCTAGCAGCCGTGGACTAGCGGGGAGCACAGATACGCAGTATTTT
TRBJ2-1 - TRBV28 - 15 CASSPYGVVYNEQFF TGTGCCAGCAGTCCCTATGGAGTAGTCTACAATGAGCAGTTCTTC
TRBJ2-7 - TRBV28 - 11 CASTLDGKQYF TGTGCCAGCACCCTGGACGGAAAGCAGTACTTC
TRBJ1-1 few TRBV27 TRBD1 13 CASSGQGARSAFF TGTGCCAGCAGTGGACAGGGTGCAAGGTCAGCTTTCTTT
TRBJ2-3 - TRBV5-8 - 14 CASSFEQGADTQYF TGTGCCAGCAGCTTTGAACAGGGCGCAGATACGCAGTATTTT
TRBJ2-6 - TRBV28 - 15 CASSQPRSGANVLTF TGTGCCAGCAGTCAGCCCCGCTCTGGGGCCAACGTCCTGACTTTC
TRBJ2-3 - TRBV7-3 - 14 CASKRAVGTDTQYF TGTGCCAGCAAAAGGGCCGTTGGCACAGATACGCAGTATTTT
TRBJ2-1 - TRBV11-3 - 12 CASSAVASEQFF TGTGCCAGCAGCGCGGTAGCGTCGGAGCAGTTCTTC